This T cell receptor (beta chain) was found in a study of T cell repertoires in cytomegalovirus infection. Overall study context: Evidence of both CMV infection and a matching HLA type came from public TCR beta signatures. Study-level results: Adding up the frequency of public TCR beta families identified people who carried CMV plus the relevant HLA. The ex vivo response was dominated by HLA-C-restricted CMV-specific TCR beta clonotypes.

The J segment lost 8 bases and the V segment lost 5 bases, leaving 18 bases of the junction unmatched. This CDR3 region has 17 residues. In this sample, this clonotype turned up a few times. Antigen: not known. In TCRdb, the reads were re-called with MiXCR into one record per CDR3 protein. Among hundreds of thousands of distinct CDR3 sequences listed, about a third were seen once. The TCR sequence derives from a human donor in good health (CMV status not recorded). Some clones in this sample may be carry-over from other donors' samples. The chain has TRBV12-3 or TRBV12-4 and TRBJ1-2, with TRBD1 matching over 9 bases. Sequences were obtained from PBMCs. The CDR3 DNA follows: TGTGCCAGCAGTCCACGAAAGCCGGGACAGGGTTTGGAGGGCTACACCTTC. It encodes CASSPRKPGQGLEGYTF.